These 18 T cell receptor beta chains share one sample of origin, sequenced in a study of long-term antiretroviral therapy in people with HIV. An immunoSEQ assay, version v3.0, was performed at survey level. Method: immunoSEQ multiplex PCR; TCRdb's copy keeps in-frame clones and lacks some. The data show over 15,000 clones, with over 70% seen just once and about 16% held by the top ten. The sample here was unsorted PBMCs, taken approximately 2.1 years before starting antiretroviral therapy. These receptors were collected from a man aged 25-45 years with HIV.

Only one count was recorded for this clone. The chain carries TRBV7-5 and TRBJ1-1. TRBV7-5 is reported as a pseudogene. The CDR3 covers 12 residues. The DNA for the CDR3 is TGTGCCAGAAGCTTAGGATGCCCTGAAGCTTTCTTT. Its translation is CARSLGCPEAFF.

There are a few counts of this clone. This sequence joins TRBV13 and TRBJ2-1; tentative D call: TRBD2 (6 bases). Germline CDR1 reads PRHDT; CDR2 reads FYEKMQ (reference sequence). The V end lost 5 bases, the J end lost 5 bases, and 13 bases lay between the germline ends. CDR3 length: 14 residues. CDR3 in amino acids: CASSLRDSNNEQFF. The CDR3 nucleotides are TGTGCCAGCAGCCTGCGGGACTCGAACAATGAGCAGTTCTTC.

The count of this clone is one. This sequence joins TRBV4-3 and TRBJ2-1; D possibly corresponds to TRBD2 (6 bases). V lost 4 bases to trimming and J lost 5 bases, with 12 bases between them. The CDR3 sequence is 14 residues long. The germline V gene has CDR1 LGHNA and CDR2 YSLEER. The CDR3 here is CASSPGLFDNEQFF. The CDR3 nucleotides read TGCGCCAGCAGCCCGGGACTCTTCGACAATGAGCAGTTCTTC.

The rearrangement joins TRBV19 to TRBJ2-7; perhaps TRBD1 as D (8 bases). Trimming removed 10 bases from V and 4 bases from J, with 14 bases in between. The CDR3 is 12 amino acids. Germline V gene sequence: CDR1 LNHDA, CDR2 SQIVND (reference sequence). The CDR3 reads CATGQGGYEQYF. In nucleotides, the CDR3 is TGTGCCACCGGACAGGGAGGGTACGAGCAGTACTTC. The full variable domain, in which reference TRBV19 and TRBJ2-7 provide the parts outside the CDR3, is DGGITQSPKYLFRKEGQNVTLSCEQNLNHDAMYWYRQDPGQGLRLIYYSQIVNDFQKGDIAEGYSVSREKKESFPLTVTSAQKNPTAFYLCATGQGGYEQYFGPGTRLTVT.

The V call is TRBV6-6, the J call TRBJ1-2; 7 bases fit TRBD1. Germline V gene sequence: CDR1 MNHNY, CDR2 SVGAGI (reference sequence). With 6 bases clipped from V and 11 bases from J, the junction kept 12 bases outside the gene matches. The CDR3 runs 13 residues. CDR3: CASSNRGTPPYTF. The CDR3 DNA reads TGTGCCAGCAGCAACAGGGGAACACCTCCTTACACCTTC.

The chain recombines TRBV13 with TRBJ1-1; D uncertain. Trimming left V 4 bases short and J 3 bases short, with 21 bases between. The CDR3 runs to 17 residues. CDR1 is PRHDT, CDR2 FYEKMQ, per germline (reference sequence). CDR3 loop: CASSWTGSGSWYTEAFF. The CDR3 DNA reads as TGTGCCAGCAGCTGGACGGGGTCAGGTTCGTGGTACACTGAAGCTTTCTTT.

The chain recombines TRBV27 with TRBJ1-1, with D possibly matching TRBD1 (6 bases). V lost 4 bases and J 4 bases, leaving 13 bases between the germline ends. Germline lookup yields CDR1 MNHEY and CDR2 SMNVEV (reference sequence). This CDR3 is built from 14 residues. The CDR3 DNA reads as TGTGCCAGCAGTTCCGGGGGCAGTATCACTGAAGCTTTCTTT. Amino acids: CASSSGGSITEAFF.

The chain is built from TRBV7-9 and TRBJ2-2; a possible D gene is TRBD1 (6 bases). V lost 2 bases and J 1 base, leaving 11 bases between the germline ends. The CDR3 spans 16 residues. From germline, CDR1 is SEHNR and CDR2 FQNEAQ (reference sequence). CDR3 sequence reads: CASSLQGQVNTGELFF. CDR3 bases: TGTGCCAGCAGCTTACAGGGGCAGGTGAACACCGGGGAGCTGTTTTTT.

The chain has TRBV5-4 and TRBJ1-1; D is unclear. Germline assignment: CDR1 SGHNT and CDR2 YYREEE (reference sequence). The CDR3 extends over 14 amino acids. Trimming shortened V by 4 bases and J by 2 bases, and 12 bases separated the two germline ends. The CDR3 sequence is CASSGFKGNTEAFF. The CDR3 coding sequence is TGTGCCAGCAGCGGGTTTAAGGGAAACACTGAAGCTTTCTTT. The full variable domain, completed using reference TRBV5-4 and TRBJ1-1, is ETGVTQSPTHLIKTRGQQVTLRCSSQSGHNTVSWYQQALGQGPQFIFQYYREEENGRGNFPPRFSGLQFPNYSSELNVNALELDDSALYLCASSGFKGNTEAFFGQGTRLTVV.

The gene calls are TRBV6-4 and TRBJ2-3, with D perhaps matching TRBD2 (5 bases). From germline, CDR1 is MRHNA and CDR2 SNTAGT. Trimming shortened V by 0 bases and J by 4 bases, and 14 bases separated the two germline ends. This CDR3 has 16 amino acids. The CDR3 is CASSDSDGRESDTQYF. DNA of the CDR3: TGTGCCAGCAGTGACTCGGATGGTAGGGAGTCAGATACGCAGTATTTT.

Note on this clone: In the same sample, other DNA sequences code for this CDR3. J is TRBJ1-2 and V is TRBV18, with 8 bases aligning to TRBD1. V trimming: 3 bases; J trimming: 8 bases; junction bases outside the gene matches: 5. The CDR3 extends over 13 amino acids. Germline loops: CDR1 KGHSH, CDR2 LQKENI. The CDR3 DNA follows: TGTGCCAGCTCACCCGGACAGGGTGAAGGCTACACCTTC. It yields the protein CASSPGQGEGYTF.

This clone was seen only once. The J gene is TRBJ1-5, the V gene TRBV28, with D hard to call. Germline V gene sequence: CDR1 MDHEN, CDR2 SYDVKM. CDR3 length equals 15 residues. Trimming took off 7 bases at V and 2 bases at J, with 15 bases between the two ends. The CDR3 nucleotides read TGTGCCAGCAACGTTCCTGGGCAGGGCAATCAGCCCCAGCATTTT. Translated: CASNVPGQGNQPQHF. Supplemented by reference TRBV28 and TRBJ1-5, the full variable domain reads DVKVTQSSRYLVKRTGEKVFLECVQDMDHENMFWYRQDPGLGLRLIYFSYDVKMKEKGDIPEGYSVSREKKERFSLILESASTNQTSMYLCASNVPGQGNQPQHFGDGTRLSIL.

This clone was observed a single time. The chain has TRBV4-1 and TRBJ2-1; D is perhaps TRBD1 or TRBD2 (5 bases each). The V end was cut by 5 bases, the J end by 3 bases, with 14 bases between. The CDR3 loop spans 15 amino acids. Germline CDR1 and CDR2: MGHRA and YSYEKL. The CDR3 sequence is CASSFVRGGYNEQFF. CDR3 sequence (DNA): TGCGCCAGCAGCTTTGTGAGGGGCGGCTACAATGAGCAGTTCTTC.

The gene calls are TRBV5-8 and TRBJ1-6; 8 nucleotides agree with TRBD1. V was pared by 4 bases and J by 10 bases, with 10 bases of the junction left unmatched. The CDR3 loop spans 15 amino acids. The V gene's germline CDR1 is SGHTS and CDR2 YDEGEE. The CDR3 reads CASSRTGTSGSPLHF. CDR3 bases: TGTGCCAGCAGCAGGACAGGGACAAGCGGCTCACCCCTCCACTTT.

The CDR3 loop reads CASSLSTGYSYEQYF. CDR3 DNA: TGTGCCAGCAGTTTGTCGACAGGGTACTCCTACGAGCAGTACTTC. The chain links TRBV6-5 to TRBJ2-7, with 7 nucleotides matching TRBD1. This CDR3 spans 15 amino acids. Losses at the gene ends were 4 bases for V and 0 bases for J; bases not matched to a gene: 6. Germline CDR1 and CDR2: MNHEY and SVGAGI.

The chain carries TRBV27 and TRBJ1-1; D gene ambiguous. The CDR3 has 14 residues. Germline CDR1 MNHEY, CDR2 SMNVEV (reference sequence). V was cut by 3 bases and J by 3 bases, with 11 bases left in between. This chain's CDR3 is CASSFEGGYTEAFF. The CDR3 nucleotides are TGTGCCAGCAGTTTCGAGGGAGGGTACACTGAAGCTTTCTTT.

This clone was seen more than once but under ten times. The V gene is TRBV19, the J gene TRBJ2-5; 7 bases map to TRBD2. Trimming took 5 bases from V and 4 from J; bases not matched to a gene: 7. The CDR3 covers 14 residues. In germline, CDR1 is LNHDA, CDR2 SQIVND (reference sequence). The CDR3 DNA reads as TGTGCCAGTAGTTACCAGGGAGGGAGAGAGACCCAGTACTTC. The encoded protein is CASSYQGGRETQYF.

The chain couples TRBV19 to TRBJ1-4; D is ambiguous. Germline values: CDR1 LNHDA, CDR2 SQIVND (reference sequence). Trimming removed 5 bases at V and 2 bases at J, with 12 bases between. This CDR3 region has 15 residues. The CDR3, as DNA: TGTGCCAGTAGTGTAACGAGGTCGACTAATGAAAAACTGTTTTTT. Translating it yields CASSVTRSTNEKLFF. The whole variable domain, filled in from reference TRBV19 and TRBJ1-4, reads DGGITQSPKYLFRKEGQNVTLSCEQNLNHDAMYWYRQDPGQGLRLIYYSQIVNDFQKGDIAEGYSVSREKKESFPLTVTSAQKNPTAFYLCASSVTRSTNEKLFFGSGTQLSVL.